The 20 T cell receptor beta chains below all came from one sample that was sequenced in a study of shared clonotypes between healthy human individuals. Generated by immunoSEQ multiplex PCR, the TCRdb table keeps only in-frame clones and is missing some. The sample has fewer than 2.5 million clones; approximately 94% are singletons. The sequenced material came from naive CD4+ T cells from PBMCs. The subset here: CD45RA+ positively selected. These receptors were taken from a man aged 18-30 years in good health. Some clones in this sample may be carry-over from other donors' samples.

This clone came up once. CDR3 amino acids: CASSYQVTETQYF. The CDR3 DNA is TGTGCCAGCAGTTACCAGGTCACTGAGACCCAGTACTTC. The V and J genes are TRBV28 and TRBJ2-5; D uncertain. V lost 4 bases and J 5 bases, leaving 11 bases between the germline ends. The CDR3 extends over 13 amino acids. Germline values: CDR1 MDHEN, CDR2 SYDVKM.

The chain carries TRBV5-6 and TRBJ2-7; D not resolved. The germline V gene encodes CDR1 SGHDT and CDR2 YYEEEE. Trimming stripped 0 bases from V and 5 bases from J, with 9 bases between. The CDR3 has 13 amino acids. The CDR3: CASSLGLVDEQYF. As DNA, the CDR3 is TGTGCCAGCAGCTTGGGCCTTGTAGACGAGCAGTACTTC.

This sequence joins TRBV11-2 and TRBJ2-3; D could derive from TRBD1 or TRBD2 (5 bases each). Germline CDR1 reads SGHAT; CDR2 reads FQNNGV. The length of the CDR3 is 15 residues. The V end was cut by 6 bases, the J end by 4 bases, with 17 bases between. The CDR3 DNA reads as TGTGCCAGCAGTTTCCGGGACGGTCCAGCAGATACGCAGTATTTT. Protein: CASSFRDGPADTQYF.

To note about this clone: Other DNA sequences in this sample translate to the same CDR3. The chain links TRBV19 to TRBJ2-3, with D possibly matching TRBD2 (5 bases). Germline V gene data show CDR1 as LNHDA and CDR2 as SQIVND (reference sequence). Trimming shortened V by 7 bases and J by 0 bases, and 8 bases separated the two germline ends. The CDR3 runs 13 residues. This CDR3 is CASKGGSTDTQYF. The CDR3 DNA is TGTGCCAGTAAGGGCGGGAGCACAGATACGCAGTATTTT.

J is TRBJ1-2 and V is TRBV27; 8 positions agree with TRBD1. Germline CDR1 reads MNHEY; CDR2 reads SMNVEV (reference sequence). The CDR3 runs 19 residues. The V gene end was trimmed by 1 base and the J gene end by 7 bases; junction bases not matched to a gene: 20. In DNA, the CDR3 is TGTGCCAGCAGTTTATTCTCAGGGGGCGCGTGGGGATATGGGGCTGGCTACACCTTC. It specifies CASSLFSGGAWGYGAGYTF.

The chain has TRBV2 and TRBJ2-5; D unresolved. Germline V CDR1 and CDR2: SNHLY, FYNNEI. Trimming removed 7 bases at V and 2 bases at J, with 11 bases between. The CDR3 runs 13 residues. CDR3 sequence (DNA): TGTGCCAGCAAGTCCGTCCAGCAAGAGACCCAGTACTTC. This encodes CASKSVQQETQYF.

The chain joins TRBV2 to TRBJ2-5, with 12 nucleotides matching TRBD2. The CDR3 runs to 15 residues. The germline V gene has CDR1 SNHLY and CDR2 FYNNEI. V was pared by 7 bases and J by 4 bases, with 7 bases of the junction left unmatched. DNA for the CDR3: TGTGCCAGCAACCCCTGGACTAGCGGGGTAGAGACCCAGTACTTC. Protein: CASNPWTSGVETQYF.

This clone was recorded only once. The chain links TRBV27 to TRBJ1-4; no firm D call. The CDR3 has 15 amino acids. V was clipped by 5 bases and J by 5 bases, with 15 bases between them. The germline gives CDR1 MNHEY, CDR2 SMNVEV (reference sequence). In nucleotides, the CDR3 is TGTGCCAGCAGTACCAAAACTGGACGAAATGAAAAACTGTTTTTT. Residues: CASSTKTGRNEKLFF.

The chain employs TRBV4-2 and TRBJ2-1; 14 bases are a match to TRBD2. This CDR3 comprises 17 residues. Germline CDR1 is LGHNA and CDR2 is YNFKEQ. With V trimmed by 4 bases and J by 1 base, 3 bases remained unmatched. The CDR3 bases are TGTGCCAGCAGCCTAGGACTAGCGGGAGGTTCCTACAATGAGCAGTTCTTC. Its protein is CASSLGLAGGSYNEQFF.

This clone was picked up one time. This chain connects TRBV15 to TRBJ1-2; D remains unclear. The CDR3 spans 13 residues. Germline V CDR1 and CDR2: LNHNV, YYDKDF (reference sequence). V was pared by 1 base and J by 8 bases, with 11 bases between. CDR3 region: CATSRGSTGGYTF. The CDR3 coding sequence is TGTGCCACCAGCAGAGGAAGTACTGGCGGCTACACCTTC.

V is TRBV9 and J is TRBJ2-2; TRBD2 matches 9 bases. This CDR3 is 16 amino acids long. The V gene end was trimmed by 0 bases and the J gene end by 3 bases; junction bases not matched to a gene: 3. Germline CDR1 reads SGDLS; CDR2 reads YYNGEE. The CDR3 sequence: CASSVGTSAYTGELFF. The DNA for the CDR3 is TGTGCCAGCAGCGTAGGGACTAGCGCCTACACCGGGGAGCTGTTTTTT.

This chain uses TRBV10-2 with TRBJ1-5, with 9 bases matching TRBD1. Germline lookup yields CDR1 WSHSY and CDR2 SAAADI. The CDR3 has 16 residues. The junction had 7 bases not matched to a gene; V was cut back by 0 bases and J by 7 bases. CDR3 bases: TGCGCCAGCAGTGAGTCGGGACAGGGATCGGGGCAGCCCCAGCATTTT. This encodes CASSESGQGSGQPQHF.

V usage is TRBV19 and J usage is TRBJ1-1, with 8 bases matching TRBD1. Germline-derived CDR1 and CDR2 are LNHDA and SQIVND (reference sequence). V trimming: 7 bases; J trimming: 3 bases; junction bases outside the gene matches: 4. The CDR3 has 13 residues. Written as DNA, the CDR3 is TGTGCCAGTACCGCGGACAGGGACACTGAAGCTTTCTTT. Its protein is CASTADRDTEAFF.

Here the CDR3 reads CASSAGSWSGNEQFF. The CDR3 DNA is TGTGCCAGCAGCGCGGGGAGCTGGTCTGGCAATGAGCAGTTCTTC. V gene TRBV7-3 combines with J gene TRBJ2-1; a possible D gene is TRBD2 (6 bases). The CDR3 is made up of 15 amino acids. V lost 5 bases to trimming and J lost 6 bases, with 17 bases between them. Germline CDR1 is SGHTA and CDR2 is FQGTGA.

The CDR3 spells CASSPRGGRSGETQYF. CDR3 DNA: TGCGCCAGCAGCCCCCGAGGCGGGAGGAGCGGAGAGACCCAGTACTTC. V and J are TRBV4-1 and TRBJ2-5; 8 bases line up with TRBD2. With 4 bases clipped from V and 4 bases from J, the junction kept 11 bases outside the gene matches. The CDR3 loop spans 16 amino acids. CDR1 is MGHRA and CDR2 is YSYEKL in the germline V gene.

DNA of the CDR3: TGCGCCAGCAGCCAAGTCCCGGGGGCTAGCGAATCCGGGGAGCTGTTTTTT. This codes for CASSQVPGASESGELFF. The chain joins TRBV4-3 to TRBJ2-2, with D perhaps given as TRBD1 or TRBD2 (6 bases each). The length of the CDR3 is 17 residues. From germline, CDR1 is LGHNA and CDR2 YSLEER. The V gene lost 1 base and the J gene lost 6 bases, with 18 bases spanning the gap.

The chain carries TRBV28 and TRBJ1-4; D not certain. Germline V CDR1 and CDR2: MDHEN, SYDVKM. This CDR3 is 14 amino acids long. V was trimmed by 5 bases and J by 8 bases, leaving 15 bases between them. CDR3 loop: CASSKRSGVEKLFF. CDR3 nucleotide sequence: TGTGCCAGCAGTAAACGTAGTGGGGTCGAAAAACTGTTTTTT. Filled out from reference TRBV28 and TRBJ1-4, the complete variable domain reads DVKVTQSSRYLVKRTGEKVFLECVQDMDHENMFWYRQDPGLGLRLIYFSYDVKMKEKGDIPEGYSVSREKKERFSLILESASTNQTSMYLCASSKRSGVEKLFFGSGTQLSVL.

This chain links TRBV10-1 with TRBJ2-5; 12 bases fit TRBD2. This CDR3 contains 15 residues. Trimming cost V 0 bases and J 11 bases; bases outside gene matches: 7. The germline V gene encodes CDR1 WNHNN and CDR2 SYGVQD (reference sequence). The CDR3 DNA reads TGCGCCAGCAGTGAGTCTAAGACTAGCGGGAGTACTCAGTACTTC. Translation gives CASSESKTSGSTQYF.

V and J are TRBV18 and TRBJ2-2; 7 bases are shared with TRBD2. The CDR3 loop spans 16 amino acids. CDR1 and CDR2 (germline): KGHSH, LQKENI. The V and J ends lost 1 base and 4 bases, in that order; junction bases with no gene match: 6. CDR3 in amino acids: CASSPLLGRSTGELFF. CDR3 bases: TGTGCCAGCTCACCACTCCTCGGGAGGAGCACCGGGGAGCTGTTTTTT.

The gene calls are TRBV5-8 and TRBJ1-5; 8 bases are shared with TRBD1. This CDR3 comprises 16 residues. The V gene's germline CDR1 is SGHTS and CDR2 YDEGEE. J lost 15 bases, V lost 1 base, and 18 bases had no gene match. DNA for the CDR3: TGTGCCAGCAGCTTGAGGTGGGACAGGTATCAAGGAGCCCCGCATTTT. It specifies CASSLRWDRYQGAPHF.